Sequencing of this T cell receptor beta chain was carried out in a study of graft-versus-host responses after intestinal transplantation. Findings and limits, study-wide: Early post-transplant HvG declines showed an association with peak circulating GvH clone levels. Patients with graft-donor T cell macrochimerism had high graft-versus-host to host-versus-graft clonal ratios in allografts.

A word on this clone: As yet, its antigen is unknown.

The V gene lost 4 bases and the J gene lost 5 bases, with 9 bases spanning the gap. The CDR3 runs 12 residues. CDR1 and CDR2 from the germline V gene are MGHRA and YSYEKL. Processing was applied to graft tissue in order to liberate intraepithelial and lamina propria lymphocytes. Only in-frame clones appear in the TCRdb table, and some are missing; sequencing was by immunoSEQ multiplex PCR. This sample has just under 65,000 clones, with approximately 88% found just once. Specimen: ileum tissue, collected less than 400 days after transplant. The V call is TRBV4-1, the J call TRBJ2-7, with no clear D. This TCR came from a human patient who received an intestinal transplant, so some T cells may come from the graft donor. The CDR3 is CASSRHSDEQYF. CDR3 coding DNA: TGCGCCAGCAGCCGACACAGCGACGAGCAGTACTTC.